One sample yielded the 24 T cell receptor beta chains listed below, sequenced in a study of OX40 agonist ivuxolimab in advanced cancers. The data were produced by immunoSEQ multiplex PCR, yet TCRdb's version contains in-frame clones alone and is incomplete. The sample shows 70,000 to 95,000 clones, about 88% of them seen only once. Sequenced here: CD4+ or CD8+ T cells sorted from blood, sampled in a trial of the OX40 agonist ivuxolimab. Receptor source: an adult with an advanced solid tumor such as melanoma, head and neck, liver or kidney cancer.

This chain uses TRBV5-6 with TRBJ2-1; 8 positions agree with TRBD1. CDR3 length: 15 amino acids. The germline CDR1 and CDR2 sequences are SGHDT and YYEEEE. V trimming: 2 bases; J trimming: 4 bases; junction bases outside the gene matches: 5. CDR3 loop: CASSFQGAGYNEQFF. In DNA form, the CDR3 reads TGTGCCAGCAGCTTTCAGGGGGCAGGTTACAATGAGCAGTTCTTC.

This chain connects TRBV7-9 to TRBJ2-1; D is unresolved. The V end was cut by 0 bases, the J end by 6 bases, with 9 bases between. CDR3 length: 14 amino acids. Germline CDR1 SEHNR, CDR2 FQNEAQ (reference sequence). The chain's CDR3 is CASSLAQLTNEQFF. The CDR3 nucleotides read TGTGCCAGCAGCTTAGCGCAGTTAACCAATGAGCAGTTCTTC.

This chain links TRBV2 with TRBJ1-6; weak D call: TRBD1 (5 bases). The CDR3 is 15 residues long. Trimming cost V 2 bases and J 6 bases, with 11 bases left between them. Germline V CDR1 and CDR2: SNHLY, FYNNEI. The CDR3 region is CASSEQGGLNSPLHF. The CDR3 DNA sequence: TGTGCCAGCAGTGAACAGGGTGGCCTTAATTCACCCCTCCACTTT.

The chain carries TRBV4-2 and TRBJ1-2; no reliable D call. V was cut by 0 bases and J by 8 bases, with 16 bases left in between. Germline CDR1 reads LGHNA; CDR2 reads YNFKEQ. The CDR3 contains 15 residues. The CDR3 protein is CASSQDRSRVRGYTF. The DNA of the CDR3 is TGTGCCAGCAGCCAAGATCGATCCCGGGTACGGGGCTACACCTTC.

This sequence joins TRBV9 and TRBJ1-4, with D hard to call. V was shortened by 4 bases and J by 4 bases, with 14 bases between the two germline ends. This CDR3 has 15 residues. Germline V gene lookup returns CDR1 SGDLS and CDR2 YYNGEE. The CDR3 DNA sequence: TGTGCCAGCAGCCCCCGAGCCGGCAGTAATGAAAAACTGTTTTTT. It yields the protein CASSPRAGSNEKLFF.

This chain links TRBV5-8 with TRBJ2-3, with 10 nucleotides matching TRBD2. The CDR3 length is 16 residues. Germline V gene data show CDR1 as SGHTS and CDR2 as YDEGEE. V shed 4 bases, J shed 3 bases, and the junction held 8 bases outside the gene matches. CDR3 loop: CASSPISGGPTDTQYF. The CDR3 bases are TGTGCCAGCAGCCCCATTAGCGGGGGGCCGACAGATACGCAGTATTTT.

The chain combines TRBV2 with TRBJ1-4; D possibly corresponds to TRBD1 (5 bases). V shed 6 bases and J shed 0 bases, with 11 bases lying between them. Germline V gene data show CDR1 as SNHLY and CDR2 as FYNNEI. The CDR3 extends over 15 amino acids. As DNA, the CDR3 is TGTGCCAGCAGGGGGCCGATTGCAACTAATGAAAAACTGTTTTTT. Its protein product is CASRGPIATNEKLFF. Combining the CDR3 with reference TRBV2 and TRBJ1-4 gives the whole variable domain EPEVTQTPSHQVTQMGQEVILRCVPISNHLYFYWYRQILGQKVEFLVSFYNNEISEKSEIFDDQFSVERPDGSNFTLKIRSTKLEDSAMYFCASRGPIATNEKLFFGSGTQLSVL.

The sample holds one count of this clone. J is TRBJ2-5 and V is TRBV11-2; D may be TRBD2 (7 bases). This CDR3 contains 15 residues. Germline assignment: CDR1 SGHAT and CDR2 FQNNGV. V lost 5 bases and J 4 bases, leaving 17 bases between the germline ends. CDR3 loop: CASSPEGGVLETQYF. DNA of the CDR3: TGTGCCAGCAGCCCTGAGGGGGGGGTTTTAGAGACCCAGTACTTC.

The chain has TRBV5-1 and TRBJ2-7, with TRBD1 identical over 10 bases. The CDR3 contains 13 residues. V lost 3 bases to trimming and J lost 6 bases; unmatched junction nucleotides: 3. Per the germline V gene, CDR1 is SGHRS and CDR2 is YFSETQ. CDR3 residues: CASSWDRGVEQYF. CDR3 nucleotides: TGCGCCAGCAGCTGGGACAGGGGCGTCGAGCAGTACTTC. Complete variable domain (other parts from reference TRBV5-1 and TRBJ2-7): KAGVTQTPRYLIKTRGQQVTLSCSPISGHRSVSWYQQTPGQGLQFLFEYFSETQRNKGNFPGRFSGRQFSNSRSEMNVSTLELGDSALYLCASSWDRGVEQYFGPGTRLTVT.

The chain links TRBV5-1 to TRBJ2-5, with 8 bases matching TRBD2. V was pared by 0 bases and J by 0 bases, with 7 bases of the junction left unmatched. CDR1 is SGHRS and CDR2 is YFSETQ in the germline V gene. The CDR3 loop spans 17 amino acids. This CDR3 is CASSLGTLAGHQETQYF. CDR3 nucleotide sequence: TGCGCCAGCAGCTTGGGGACCCTAGCGGGCCACCAAGAGACCCAGTACTTC.

The chain is built from TRBV7-9 and TRBJ1-4; no clear D. The CDR3 totals 14 residues. Per germline, CDR1 SEHNR and CDR2 FQNEAQ (reference sequence). Trimming shortened V by 4 bases and J by 7 bases, and 13 bases separated the two germline ends. CDR3 sequence (DNA): TGTGCCAGCAGCTCCAGCGACTGGGGTGAAAAACTGTTTTTT. Translating gives CASSSSDWGEKLFF.

This clone was seen a few times. This chain uses TRBV9 with TRBJ1-1; D unclear. Germline V gene sequence: CDR1 SGDLS, CDR2 YYNGEE. The CDR3 loop spans 14 amino acids. V gave up 0 bases and J gave up 6 bases, with 12 bases separating them. The CDR3, as DNA: TGTGCCAGCAGCGTAGTGAGAGCGCGTCCTGAAGCTTTCTTT. This gives the protein CASSVVRARPEAFF.

The CDR3 here is CASSPSGSAGTQYF. The CDR3 DNA sequence: TGTGCCAGTAGTCCGTCGGGCTCCGCAGGGACCCAGTACTTC. The chain employs TRBV19 and TRBJ2-5; unclear D gene. There are 14 residues in the CDR3. Trimming pared 5 bases from V and 7 bases from J, leaving 17 bases between. Per the germline V gene, CDR1 is LNHDA and CDR2 is SQIVND (reference sequence). Complete variable domain (other parts from reference TRBV19 and TRBJ2-5): DGGITQSPKYLFRKEGQNVTLSCEQNLNHDAMYWYRQDPGQGLRLIYYSQIVNDFQKGDIAEGYSVSREKKESFPLTVTSAQKNPTAFYLCASSPSGSAGTQYFGPGTRLLVL.

The rearrangement joins TRBV6-6 to TRBJ2-7; D gene uncertain. CDR1 is MNHNY and CDR2 is SVGAGI in the germline V gene (reference sequence). Trimming shortened V by 5 bases and J by 7 bases, and 15 bases separated the two germline ends. The CDR3 is 13 residues long. The chain's CDR3 is CASSVTAIREQYF. DNA for the CDR3: TGTGCCAGCAGTGTTACAGCTATTCGGGAGCAGTACTTC.

V is TRBV5-4 and J is TRBJ2-4, with TRBD2 matching over 8 bases. Germline lookup yields CDR1 SGHNT and CDR2 YYREEE (reference sequence). The V and J ends lost 1 base and 7 bases, in that order; junction bases with no gene match: 13. This CDR3 is built from 17 residues. CDR3 sequence: CASSLKTGGPLANIQYF. The CDR3 region has the DNA TGTGCCAGCAGCTTGAAAACGGGGGGGCCCCTCGCCAACATTCAGTACTTC.

The V call is TRBV14, the J call TRBJ1-2; 7 bases are a match to TRBD1. The CDR3 contains 15 residues. The J segment lost 4 bases and the V segment lost 2 bases, leaving 7 bases of the junction unmatched. The germline V gene has CDR1 SGHDN and CDR2 FVKESK. CDR3 DNA: TGTGCCAGCAGCCAAACTTCGGGACAGATCTATGGCTACACCTTC. This encodes CASSQTSGQIYGYTF.

CDR3 bases: TGTGCCAGCAGCTACATGACAGGGGGGGACACTGAAGCTTTCTTT. It is translated as CASSYMTGGDTEAFF. The gene calls are TRBV11-1 and TRBJ1-1; the match to TRBD1 covers 9 bases. The CDR3 has 15 amino acids. Germline CDR1 reads SGHAT; CDR2 reads FQDESV (reference sequence). V gave up 4 bases and J gave up 3 bases; unmatched junction bases: 6.

CDR3 coding DNA: TGTGCCAGCCTTTCCCGGGGCCCATACGGGGGCTACACCTTC. This sequence encodes CASLSRGPYGGYTF. V and J are TRBV27 and TRBJ1-2; D is possibly TRBD1 (5 bases). V was pared by 8 bases and J by 8 bases, with 21 bases between. There are 14 residues in the CDR3. Germline lookup yields CDR1 MNHEY and CDR2 SMNVEV (reference sequence).

The gene calls are TRBV4-1 and TRBJ2-3, with TRBD2 as a possible D gene (5 bases). Trimming removed 1 base at V and 2 bases at J, with 16 bases between. CDR1 MGHRA and CDR2 YSYEKL come from the germline V gene. The CDR3 has 17 residues. The CDR3 sequence is CASSQGGSGLATDTQYF. The CDR3 DNA reads TGCGCCAGCAGCCAAGGCGGGTCCGGACTCGCCACAGATACGCAGTATTTT.

The chain employs TRBV18 and TRBJ1-2, with 8 bases fitting TRBD1. V dropped 4 bases and J dropped 3; count of bases not matched to a gene: 7. The germline CDR1 and CDR2 sequences are KGHSH and LQKENI. The CDR3 is made up of 15 amino acids. The CDR3 DNA reads TGTGCCAGCTCACAACTGACAGGGGCCTACTATGGCTACACCTTC. It specifies CASSQLTGAYYGYTF.

V and J are TRBV6-5 and TRBJ1-6, with 7 bases aligning to TRBD1. The germline CDR1 and CDR2 sequences are MNHEY and SVGAGI. V shed 5 bases and J 9 bases; nucleotides not matched to a gene: 10. This CDR3 contains 15 residues. This CDR3 reads CASSRDRDEASPLHF. The DNA of the CDR3 is TGTGCCAGCAGTCGAGACAGGGATGAGGCTTCACCCCTCCACTTT.

The gene calls are TRBV7-8 and TRBJ2-7; TRBD1 might be the D (6 bases). CDR1 SGHVS and CDR2 FQNEAQ come from the germline V gene. The V end was cut by 2 bases, the J end by 5 bases, with 25 bases between. CDR3 size: 18 residues. CDR3 loop: CASSLISRGRGLRDEQYF. Written as DNA, the CDR3 is TGTGCCAGCAGCTTAATATCCCGGGGCAGGGGATTAAGAGACGAGCAGTACTTC.

This clone occurred a few times. The genes are TRBV10-3 and TRBJ1-2; 7 bases match TRBD1. CDR3 size: 16 residues. The V segment lost 6 bases and the J segment 1 base; nucleotides outside the gene matches: 11. CDR1 and CDR2 (germline): ENHRY, SYGVKD. The CDR3 DNA sequence: TGTGCCATCAGACCCACCCGGGACAGTGATAACTATGGCTACACCTTC. Translating gives CAIRPTRDSDNYGYTF.

CDR3 sequence (DNA): TGTGCCAGCAGCAAAGAAGAGGGAGGGGGCGAGGAAGGAAAACTGTTTTTT. Translation gives CASSKEEGGGEEGKLFF. This sequence joins TRBV21-1 and TRBJ1-4. TRBV21-1 is assigned pseudogene status. The length of the CDR3 is 17 residues.